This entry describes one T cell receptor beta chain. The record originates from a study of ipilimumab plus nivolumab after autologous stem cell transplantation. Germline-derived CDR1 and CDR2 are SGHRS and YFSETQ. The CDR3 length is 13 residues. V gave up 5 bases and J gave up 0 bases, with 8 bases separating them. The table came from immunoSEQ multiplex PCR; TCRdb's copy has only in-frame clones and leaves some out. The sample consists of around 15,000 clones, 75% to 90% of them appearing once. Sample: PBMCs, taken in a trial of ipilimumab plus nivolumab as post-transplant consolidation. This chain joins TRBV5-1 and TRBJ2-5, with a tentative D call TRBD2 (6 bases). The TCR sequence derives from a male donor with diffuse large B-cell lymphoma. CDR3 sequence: CASREGDQETQYF. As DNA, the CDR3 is TGCGCCAGCAGGGAGGGCGACCAAGAGACCCAGTACTTC.